This is a list of T cell receptor beta chains from one sample in a study of T-cell memory formation after mild COVID-19. TCRdb processed the 5' RACE reads anew with MiXCR; each CDR3 protein has one entry. The data show 350,000 to 500,000 distinct CDR3 sequences, 15% to 25% seen once. Sequenced input: PBMCs or a T cell subset sorted from them (not recorded which). The receptors come from an adult woman who had mild COVID-19 (a few samples of this study predate the infection). Cell type and time point are not known. CDR3s include the opening cysteine and the closing phenylalanine or tryptophan. Each record gives: CDR3 protein, CDR3 DNA, V gene, clone size, D gene, J gene. The D gene is left open where the match is weak. Size is omitted from some rows. Given values are once, few, many or a class for expanded clones.

CASSSTNFRVGETQYF TGTGCCAGCAGCTCGACCAACTTCAGGGTAGGGGAGACCCAGTACTTC TRBV5-6 many NA TRBJ2-5
CAWRTGVVGYTF TGTGCCTGGAGGACAGGGGTGGTTGGCTACACCTTC TRBV30 NA TRBD1 TRBJ1-2
CASSELNSGSYSNQPQHF TGTGCCAGCAGTGAACTAAATTCCGGTTCGTATAGCAATCAGCCCCAGCATTTT TRBV2 few NA TRBJ1-5
CASSLFVGTSRHNEQFF TGTGCCAGCAGCTTATTCGTCGGGACTTCCAGACACAATGAGCAGTTCTTC TRBV11-2 few NA TRBJ2-1
CASSPGSGFSTDTQYF TGTGCCAGCAGCCCCGGATCGGGATTTAGCACAGATACGCAGTATTTT TRBV7-3 few NA TRBJ2-3
CASSSPRRGGRFAGNTIYF TGTGCCAGCAGCTCCCCGCGACGGGGGGGAAGATTTGCTGGAAACACCATATATTTT TRBV7-9 NA NA TRBJ1-3
CASSQALQGSYGYTF TGCGCCAGCAGCCAAGCCTTACAGGGGAGCTATGGCTACACCTTC TRBV4-1 few TRBD1 TRBJ1-2
CATSSRWNTEAFF TGTGCCACCAGTTCACGGTGGAACACTGAAGCTTTCTTT TRBV24-1 NA NA TRBJ1-1
CASSLWVGQETQYF TGTGCCAGCAGTTTATGGGTCGGCCAAGAGACCCAGTACTTC TRBV27 many NA TRBJ2-5
CGGFGNTEAFF TGCGGCGGGTTTGGTAACACTGAAGCTTTCTTT TRBV29-1 NA NA TRBJ1-1
CASSDRSSTDTQYF TGTGCCAGCAGTGATCGCTCGTCCACAGATACGCAGTATTTT TRBV2 NA NA TRBJ2-3
CASSWRGEESEAFF TGCGCCAGCAGTTGGCGGGGTGAGGAATCTGAAGCTTTCTTT TRBV4-1 few NA TRBJ1-1
CASSPSSGSHNEQFF TGTGCCAGCAGTCCCTCTAGCGGGAGCCACAATGAGCAGTTCTTC TRBV6-2/TRBV6-3 few TRBD2 TRBJ2-1
CSAHPPGLAGFGTDTQYF TGCAGTGCCCACCCACCGGGACTAGCGGGATTTGGCACAGATACGCAGTATTTT TRBV20-1 few TRBD2 TRBJ2-3
CASSFKNIQYF TGTGCCAGCAGTTTTAAAAACATTCAGTACTTC TRBV12-3/TRBV12-4 few NA TRBJ2-4
CASSLEAGPANTEAFF TGCGCCAGCAGCTTGGAGGCAGGACCAGCGAACACTGAAGCTTTCTTT TRBV5-1 NA NA TRBJ1-1
CASSLDRSWATGELFF TGTGCCAGCAGTCTCGACAGGTCGTGGGCCACCGGGGAGCTGTTTTTT TRBV27 NA NA TRBJ2-2
CASSFVRLAVYNEQFF TGTGCCAGCAGCTTCGTGCGGCTAGCGGTATACAATGAGCAGTTCTTC TRBV5-5 few TRBD2 TRBJ2-1
CAWSAIAGGRNEQYF TGTGCCTGGAGTGCAATAGCGGGAGGAAGAAACGAGCAGTACTTC TRBV30 NA TRBD2 TRBJ2-7
CASSPDREETQYF TGTGCCAGCAGCCCGGACAGGGAAGAGACCCAGTACTTC TRBV5-6 many TRBD1 TRBJ2-5
CASSQTRRGANVLTF TGTGCCAGCAGTCAAACCAGGAGGGGGGCCAACGTCCTGACTTTC TRBV6-2/TRBV6-3 NA NA TRBJ2-6
CASKSESGNTGELFF TGTGCCAGCAAATCCGAGTCAGGGAACACCGGGGAGCTGTTTTTT TRBV2 NA NA TRBJ2-2
CASISVTGSNQPQHF TGTGCCAGCATCTCGGTCACAGGGAGTAATCAGCCCCAGCATTTT TRBV6-1 NA NA TRBJ1-5
CASSLTGTGGGEKLFF TGTGCCAGCAGCTTAACCGGCACAGGAGGGGGTGAAAAACTGTTTTTT TRBV7-9 NA NA TRBJ1-4
CASSTGGTGHSPLHF TGTGCCAGCAGCACGGGGGGGACAGGGCATTCACCCCTCCACTTT TRBV7-9 NA TRBD1 TRBJ1-6
CATSEGGYNEQFF TGTGCCACCAGTGAAGGAGGGTACAATGAGCAGTTCTTC TRBV24-1 NA NA TRBJ2-1
CASSLLQGPRGTEAFF TGTGCCAGCAGTTTATTGCAGGGGCCCAGGGGGACTGAAGCTTTCTTT TRBV27 NA TRBD1 TRBJ1-1
CASSKVFEPGNQETQYF TGTGCCAGCAGCAAAGTCTTCGAGCCGGGAAACCAAGAGACCCAGTACTTC TRBV21-1 NA NA TRBJ2-5
CASSHGLAGLSSYNEQFF TGTGCCAGCAGCCACGGACTAGCGGGACTGAGCTCCTACAATGAGCAGTTCTTC TRBV7-9 few TRBD2 TRBJ2-1
CASSPQPLDTQYF TGCGCCAGCAGCCCCCAACCCCTAGATACGCAGTATTTT TRBV5-1 NA NA TRBJ2-3
CSASLGTSSNEQFF TGCAGTGCTAGTTTGGGGACTAGTAGCAATGAGCAGTTCTTC TRBV20-1 NA TRBD2 TRBJ2-1
CASSFRGTGVRRGTNEQFF TGTGCCAGCAGCTTCCGAGGGACAGGGGTCCGCCGGGGTACCAATGAGCAGTTCTTC TRBV5-6 many TRBD1 TRBJ2-1
CASSVEDYNEQFF TGTGCCAGCAGCGTAGAAGACTACAATGAGCAGTTCTTC TRBV9 many NA TRBJ2-1
CASSLKGVDEQYF TGTGCCAGCAGCTTAAAAGGGGTCGACGAGCAGTACTTC TRBV7-8 NA NA TRBJ2-7
CATAGGDSPLHF TGTGCCACAGCCGGGGGCGATTCACCCCTCCACTTT TRBV6-5 NA NA TRBJ1-6
CASSLGAGTETQYF TGTGCCAGCAGCTTAGGGGCGGGGACGGAGACCCAGTACTTC TRBV7-9 NA NA TRBJ2-5
CASSLGQRADTQYF TGCGCCAGCAGCTTGGGACAGCGGGCAGATACGCAGTATTTT TRBV5-1 NA NA TRBJ2-3
CATSRDRGTGQPQHF TGTGCCACCAGCAGAGACAGGGGGACAGGTCAGCCCCAGCATTTT TRBV15 NA TRBD1 TRBJ1-5
CASSSGQGNYEQYF TGCGCCAGCAGCTCCGGACAGGGGAACTACGAGCAGTACTTC TRBV5-1 NA TRBD1 TRBJ2-7
CASRLAGGTQSDEQFF TGTGCCAGCAGACTAGCGGGAGGGACTCAGTCCGATGAGCAGTTCTTC TRBV6-2/TRBV6-3 NA TRBD2 TRBJ2-1
CASSRKTRLTQYF TGTGCCAGCAGCCGAAAAACGAGGTTAACGCAGTATTTT TRBV2 NA NA TRBJ2-3